At least ten counts were recorded for the clone carrying this T cell receptor (beta chain). As yet, its antigen is unknown. The record originates from a study of CD8+CD57+ T cells in acquired aplastic anemia. Whole-study results and caveats: No significant difference in CD8+ Simpson's diversity was found between patients and controls.

The template used for profiling TCR beta VDJ and CDR3 was genomic DNA. Using its own MiXCR run on the reads, TCRdb lists one record per CDR3 protein. Among about 200,000 distinct CDR3 sequences, roughly 50% were seen once, and the ten largest hold just under 20%. In patients chosen for sequencing, flow cytometry had shown CD8+CD57+ cell expansion. At blood sampling, none of the patients had yet received therapy. This CDR3 comprises 16 residues. With V trimmed by 5 bases and J by 1 base, 7 bases remained unmatched. Germline CDR1 is SEHNR and CDR2 is FQNEAQ (reference sequence). Sample: sorted CD4+, CD8+, or CD8+CD57+ T cells (not recorded which) from PBMCs. The chain combines TRBV7-9 with TRBJ2-2, with 7 bases that match TRBD1. This clonotype was obtained from a human donor with aplastic anemia. The CDR3 region is CASSPPGQLNTGELFF. Written as DNA, the CDR3 is TGTGCCAGCAGCCCCCCGGGACAGCTGAACACCGGGGAGCTGTTTTTT.